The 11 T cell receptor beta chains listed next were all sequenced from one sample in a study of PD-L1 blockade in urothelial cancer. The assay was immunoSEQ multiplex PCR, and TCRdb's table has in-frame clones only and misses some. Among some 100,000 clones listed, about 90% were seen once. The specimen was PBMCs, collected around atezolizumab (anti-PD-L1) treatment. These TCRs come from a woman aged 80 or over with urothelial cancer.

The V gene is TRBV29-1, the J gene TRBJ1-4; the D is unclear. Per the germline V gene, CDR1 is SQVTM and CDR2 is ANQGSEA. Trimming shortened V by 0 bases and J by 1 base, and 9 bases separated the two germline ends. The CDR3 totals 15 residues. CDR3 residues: CSVEDQGGTNEKLFF. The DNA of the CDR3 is TGCAGCGTTGAAGATCAAGGAGGAACTAATGAAAAACTGTTTTTT. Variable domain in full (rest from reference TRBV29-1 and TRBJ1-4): SAVISQKPSRDICQRGTSLTIQCQVDSQVTMMFWYRQQPGQSLTLIATANQGSEATYESGFVIDKFPISRPNLTFSTLTVSNMSPEDSSIYLCSVEDQGGTNEKLFFGSGTQLSVL.

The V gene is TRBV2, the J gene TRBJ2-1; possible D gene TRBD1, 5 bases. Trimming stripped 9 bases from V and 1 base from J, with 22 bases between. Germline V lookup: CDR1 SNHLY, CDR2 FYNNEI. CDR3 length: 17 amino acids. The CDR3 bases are TGTGCCAGTCGGACGACAGCTACCTCCCCATCCTACAATGAGCAGTTCTTC. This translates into CASRTTATSPSYNEQFF.

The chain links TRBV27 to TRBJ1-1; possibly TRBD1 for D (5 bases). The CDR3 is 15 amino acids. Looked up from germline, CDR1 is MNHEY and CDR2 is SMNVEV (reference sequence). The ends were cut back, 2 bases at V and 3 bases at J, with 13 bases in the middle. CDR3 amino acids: CASSLGGAFDTEAFF. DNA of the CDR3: TGTGCCAGCAGTTTAGGAGGGGCGTTCGACACTGAAGCTTTCTTT.

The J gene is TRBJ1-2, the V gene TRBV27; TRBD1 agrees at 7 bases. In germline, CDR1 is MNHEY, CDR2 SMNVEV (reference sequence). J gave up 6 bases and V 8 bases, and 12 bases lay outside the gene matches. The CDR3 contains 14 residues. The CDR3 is CASSLTGVFDGYTF. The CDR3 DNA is TGTGCCAGCTCCCTTACAGGGGTCTTCGATGGCTACACCTTC.

CDR3 sequence reads: CASSQGGRGTQYF. The DNA of the CDR3 is TGTGCCAGCAGCCAAGGCGGGAGAGGGACCCAGTACTTC. This chain connects TRBV14 to TRBJ2-5, with 7 bases aligning to TRBD2. CDR3 size: 13 residues. CDR1 is SGHDN and CDR2 is FVKESK in the germline V gene. Trimming at V came to 1 base and at J to 7 bases, leaving 3 bases not matched to a gene. Full variable domain (remainder filled in from reference TRBV14 and TRBJ2-5): EAGVTQFPSHSVIEKGQTVTLRCDPISGHDNLYWYRRVMGKEIKFLLHFVKESKQDESGMPNNRFLAERTGGTYSTLKVQPAELEDSGVYFCASSQGGRGTQYFGPGTRLLVL.

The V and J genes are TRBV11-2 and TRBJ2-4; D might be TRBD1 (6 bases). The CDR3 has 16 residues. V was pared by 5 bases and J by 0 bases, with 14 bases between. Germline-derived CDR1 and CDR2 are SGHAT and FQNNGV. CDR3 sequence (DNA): TGTGCCAGCAGCGGACAGAAACGATTAGCCAAAAACATTCAGTACTTC. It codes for CASSGQKRLAKNIQYF.

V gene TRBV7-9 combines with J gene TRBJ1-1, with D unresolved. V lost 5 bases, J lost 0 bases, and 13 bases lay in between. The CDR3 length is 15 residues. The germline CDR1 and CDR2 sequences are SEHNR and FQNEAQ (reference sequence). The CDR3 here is CASSPTRLMNTEAFF. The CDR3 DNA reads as TGTGCCAGCAGCCCGACCAGGCTGATGAACACTGAAGCTTTCTTT.

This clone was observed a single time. CDR3 nucleotides: TGTGCCAGCAGTGGCCGATGGACTAGCGGGAGTAATGAGCAGTTCTTC. This translates into CASSGRWTSGSNEQFF. The chain is built from TRBV6-1 and TRBJ2-1; TRBD2 matches 13 bases. The length of the CDR3 is 16 residues. Germline trimming cut 4 bases from V and 7 bases from J; bases unmatched to any gene: 7. Germline-derived CDR1 and CDR2 are MNHNS and SASEGT.

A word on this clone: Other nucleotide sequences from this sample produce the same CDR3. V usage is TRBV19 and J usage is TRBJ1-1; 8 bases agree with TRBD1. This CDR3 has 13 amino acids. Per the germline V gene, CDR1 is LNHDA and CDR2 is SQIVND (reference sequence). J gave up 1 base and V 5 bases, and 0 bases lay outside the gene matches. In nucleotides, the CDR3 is TGTGCCAGTAGTGACAGGGGGAACACTGAAGCTTTCTTT. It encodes CASSDRGNTEAFF.

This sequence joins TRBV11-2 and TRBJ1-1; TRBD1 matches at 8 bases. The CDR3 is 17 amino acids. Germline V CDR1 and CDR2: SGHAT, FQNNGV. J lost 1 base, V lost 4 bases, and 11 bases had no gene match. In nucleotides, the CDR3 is TGTGCCAGCAGCTCCGGGCCAGGGGGCGATAGGAACACTGAAGCTTTCTTT. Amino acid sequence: CASSSGPGGDRNTEAFF.

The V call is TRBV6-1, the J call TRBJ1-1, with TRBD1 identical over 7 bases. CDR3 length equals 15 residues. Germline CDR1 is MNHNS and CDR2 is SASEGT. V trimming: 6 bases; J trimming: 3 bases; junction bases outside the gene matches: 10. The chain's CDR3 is CASSGNRGGDTEAFF. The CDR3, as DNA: TGTGCCAGCAGCGGGAACAGGGGTGGGGACACTGAAGCTTTCTTT.